Listed here is a single TCR beta chain. Assay: immunoSEQ multiplex PCR; the TCRdb copy retains only in-frame clones and omits some. The sample yields about 9,100 clones, 71% seen once. The sample belongs to a study of sequential checkpoint blockade in melanoma. About the research overall: After both sequences, patients received maintenance nivolumab.

V was pared by 3 bases and J by 4 bases, with 3 bases of the junction left unmatched. This CDR3 region has 14 residues. Germline CDR1 and CDR2: LNHDA and SQIVND (reference sequence). The treatment was: randomized to nivolumab then ipilimumab (arm A) or the reverse (arm B). Live CD3+CD8+ CD19− CD56− cells were sorted from PBMCs. Sequences were derived from CD8+ T cells sorted from blood (inferred from file names), sampled from a patient given nivolumab and ipilimumab in sequence. This clonotype originated in a human donor with melanoma. This chain joins TRBV19 and TRBJ1-5, with 7 bases fitting TRBD1. As DNA, the CDR3 is TGTGCCAGTAGTATTTCGACAGGGAATCAGCCCCAGCATTTT. Translating it yields CASSISTGNQPQHF.